This is a list of T cell receptor beta chains from one sample in a study of regulatory T cells in long-lasting Graves disease. One entry per CDR3 protein, called by TCRdb with MiXCR from the multiplex PCR reads. Found here are roughly 420,000 distinct CDR3 sequences, 16% of them singletons; the top ten hold roughly 23%. These same records also appear under a second study, on T cells in Graves' hyperthyroidism and ophthalmopathy.

Here the sequenced sample was peripheral blood mononuclear cells (PBMCs), taken at new diagnosis, from a patient treated with antithyroid drugs. The receptors originated from a woman aged 18 to 35 with Graves disease. Each CDR3 is given with its conserved first and last residue. A D gene is named only where the DNA matches it firmly. Clone size is stated in some rows and not others, as once, few, many or a class when expanded.

>.|.|TRBJ2-2|TRBV19
CASSFRTDTGELFF
TGTGCCAGTAGTTTCCGGACAGACACCGGGGAGCTGTTTTTT
>.|.|TRBJ1-5|TRBV20-1
CSAGKGTNQPQHF
TGCAGTGCTGGTAAGGGGACCAATCAGCCCCAGCATTTT
>.|.|TRBJ1-1|TRBV20-1
CSALGWREEAFF
TGCAGTGCCCTAGGATGGAGGGAGGAGGCTTTCTTT
>few|.|TRBJ2-1|TRBV6-5
CASSSIRVGEQFF
TGTGCCAGCAGTTCCATAAGGGTTGGTGAGCAGTTCTTC
>many|.|TRBJ1-5|TRBV9
CASSAGGNWGAQHF
TGTGCCAGCAGCGCGGGTGGCAACTGGGGAGCCCAGCATTTT
>few|TRBD1|TRBJ1-1|TRBV5-1
CASTPQGSAEAFF
TGCGCCAGCACCCCACAGGGGTCGGCTGAAGCTTTCTTT
>many|.|TRBJ2-1|TRBV30
CAWSVGNEQFF
TGTGCCTGGAGTGTGGGTAATGAGCAGTTCTTC
>.|.|TRBJ1-2|TRBV5-1
CASSGGAYGYTF
TGCGCCAGCAGCGGGGGCGCCTATGGCTACACCTTC
>.|.|TRBJ2-1|TRBV28
CASRSSGELNQFF
TGTGCCAGCAGGTCCTCGGGGGAACTGAACCAGTTCTTC
>many|.|TRBJ2-7|TRBV7-8
CASSLVSETFSAVSYEQYF
TGTGCCAGCAGCTTAGTGTCGGAAACCTTTTCCGCGGTATCCTACGAGCAGTACTTC
>.|TRBD1|TRBJ1-2|TRBV27
CASSPRDRSYGYTF
TGTGCCAGCAGTCCCCGGGACAGATCCTATGGCTACACCTTC
>many|.|TRBJ2-5|TRBV28
CASSSPEGARETQYF
TGTGCCAGCAGTTCCCCGGAGGGGGCTCGAGAGACCCAGTACTTC
>few|.|TRBJ2-1|TRBV25-1
CASSWIARPPRNEQFF
TGTGCCAGCAGCTGGATAGCGAGGCCCCCGAGGAATGAGCAGTTCTTC
>many|.|TRBJ2-7|TRBV28
CASSLLTEQYF
TGTGCCAGCAGCCTTTTAACTGAGCAGTACTTC
>many|TRBD2|TRBJ2-7|TRBV20-1
CSAIPFRTSANEQYF
TGCAGTGCCATCCCCTTCCGGACTAGCGCAAACGAGCAGTACTTC
>many|.|TRBJ2-7|TRBV4-1
CASSQERGMGYEQYF
TGCGCCAGCAGCCAAGAGAGGGGCATGGGGTACGAGCAGTACTTC
>.|.|TRBJ2-7|TRBV30
CAWSLGGPSGYEQYF
TGTGCCTGGAGTTTAGGGGGGCCTAGCGGCTACGAGCAGTACTTC
>few|.|TRBJ1-1|TRBV30
CAWTYFGGPGRTFF
TGTGCCTGGACCTATTTCGGCGGTCCAGGGCGAACTTTCTTT
>.|TRBD1|TRBJ2-1|TRBV10-3
CAISNNLGQNYNEQFF
TGTGCCATCAGTAACAACCTGGGACAGAACTACAATGAGCAGTTCTTC
>.|.|TRBJ2-2|TRBV2
CASTRESPNTGELFF
TGTGCCAGCACCCGGGAGAGTCCCAACACCGGGGAGCTGTTTTTT
>many|.|TRBJ1-1|TRBV28
CASIPPHEGKAFF
TGTGCCAGCATCCCCCCCCATGAGGGGAAAGCTTTCTTT
>few|TRBD2|TRBJ2-1|TRBV29-1
CSAFSGSGEQFF
TGCAGCGCCTTTAGCGGGAGTGGTGAGCAGTTCTTC
>.|TRBD2|TRBJ2-3|TRBV20-1
CSARDRGSGRSDTQYF
TGCAGTGCTAGAGATCGGGGTAGCGGGAGGTCGGATACGCAGTATTTT
>.|TRBD2|TRBJ2-3|TRBV4-1
CASSQRLAGTHYTQYF
TGCGCCAGCAGCCAAAGACTAGCGGGTACACATTATACGCAGTATTTT
>.|.|TRBJ1-4|TRBV7-2
CASSHNEKLFF
TGTGCCAGCAGCCATAATGAAAAACTGTTTTTT
>.|TRBD2|TRBJ2-3|TRBV7-2
CASSPRPRGDSKRDTQYF
TGTGCCAGCAGCCCCCGACCGCGGGGGGATTCCAAGAGGGATACGCAGTATTTT
>many|TRBD2|TRBJ2-7|TRBV11-2
CASSLLFSSGAYEQYF
TGTGCCAGCAGCCTGTTATTCTCTAGCGGGGCCTACGAGCAGTACTTC
>.|.|TRBJ2-1|TRBV5-1
CASSPGRGGYNEQFF
TGCGCCAGCAGCCCGGGCCGGGGCGGTTACAATGAGCAGTTCTTC
>few|.|TRBJ1-4|TRBV20-1
CSASGGYSEKLFF
TGCAGTGCTAGTGGGGGGTATAGTGAAAAACTGTTTTTT
>many|TRBD2|TRBJ2-1|TRBV7-3
CASSWGRDNEQFF
TGTGCCAGCAGCTGGGGGAGGGACAATGAGCAGTTCTTC
>few|TRBD1|TRBJ2-7|TRBV20-1
CSARDPGQGSEQYF
TGCAGTGCTAGAGATCCCGGACAGGGCAGCGAGCAGTACTTC
>few|.|TRBJ2-2|TRBV5-1
CASSYQEGELFF
TGTGCCAGCAGCTACCAAGAAGGGGAGCTGTTTTTT
>many|.|TRBJ2-5|TRBV6-2/TRBV6-3
CASKREGETQYF
TGTGCCAGCAAGAGGGAAGGCGAGACCCAGTACTTC
>.|.|TRBJ2-5|TRBV7-9
CASSLGQGLGETQYF
TGTGCCAGCAGCTTGGGGCAGGGGCTTGGGGAGACCCAGTACTTC
>.|TRBD2|TRBJ2-7|TRBV9
CASSAVGLAGEYEQYF
TGTGCCAGCAGCGCTGTAGGACTAGCGGGAGAATACGAGCAGTACTTC
>many|TRBD1|TRBJ2-1|TRBV3-1
CASSLGDRLGYNEQFF
TGTGCCAGCAGCCTAGGGGACAGATTAGGCTACAATGAGCAGTTCTTC
>many|.|TRBJ2-7|TRBV6-1
CASSTHSTAAYEQYF
TGTGCCAGCAGTACACACTCGACGGCGGCCTACGAGCAGTACTTC
>.|TRBD2|TRBJ2-7|TRBV29-1
CSVEALAGGYEQYF
TGCAGCGTTGAAGCACTAGCGGGAGGGTACGAGCAGTACTTC
>.|TRBD1|TRBJ1-2|TRBV20-1
CSARPRDSPSGYTF
TGCAGTGCTCGACCCCGGGACAGTCCATCTGGCTACACCTTC
>few|.|TRBJ1-5|TRBV6-1
CASSGTGFGQPQHF
TGTGCCAGCAGTGGAACAGGGTTTGGACAGCCCCAGCATTTT
>many|TRBD1|TRBJ2-5|TRBV3-1
CASSHAGGGRETQYF
TGTGCCAGCAGCCACGCAGGGGGCGGACGGGAGACCCAGTACTTC
>.|.|TRBJ2-3|TRBV4-3
CASSQGSKRATPDTQYF
TGCGCCAGCAGCCAAGGGTCTAAGCGGGCAACACCGGATACGCAGTATTTT
>few|.|TRBJ1-5|TRBV5-1
CASSLSGVGAQPQHF
TGCGCCAGCAGCTTGTCAGGGGTCGGAGCTCAGCCCCAGCATTTT
>many|.|TRBJ2-2|TRBV12-3/TRBV12-4
CASSPPDLVDTGELFF
TGTGCCAGCAGTCCGCCTGATCTAGTGGACACCGGGGAGCTGTTTTTT
>many|TRBD2|TRBJ2-7|TRBV20-1
CSAREHLSGTPEQYF
TGCAGTGCTAGAGAGCACCTTAGCGGGACCCCCGAGCAGTACTTC
>.|TRBD1|TRBJ2-2|TRBV2
CASSQNRGLNTGELFF
TGTGCCAGCAGTCAAAACAGGGGTTTGAACACCGGGGAGCTGTTTTTT
>many|.|TRBJ2-3|TRBV7-2
CASSQTTDTQYF
TGTGCCAGCAGCCAGACCACAGATACGCAGTATTTT
>many|TRBD2|TRBJ2-7|TRBV28
CASFSGGRDEQYF
TGTGCCAGCTTTAGCGGGGGAAGGGACGAGCAGTACTTC
>many|.|TRBJ1-1|TRBV6-5
CASSYSDSLNTEAFF
TGTGCCAGCAGTTACTCGGACAGCTTGAACACTGAAGCTTTCTTT
>many|.|TRBJ2-5|TRBV7-8
CASSWVGDSETQYF
TGTGCCAGCAGCTGGGTGGGGGACTCAGAGACCCAGTACTTC
>.|TRBD1|TRBJ1-2|TRBV29-1
CSADSGQHGYTF
TGCAGCGCAGATTCGGGACAGCATGGCTACACCTTC
>.|TRBD2|TRBJ2-6|TRBV5-1
CASSSTSGSFGANVLTF
TGCGCCAGCAGCTCGACTAGCGGGAGTTTTGGGGCCAACGTCCTGACTTTC